This is a list of T cell receptor beta chains from one sample in a study of T cells after posttransplantation cyclophosphamide. Clones were sequenced by immunoSEQ multiplex PCR, and TCRdb holds only the in-frame ones, with some missing. The sample consists of approximately 52,000 clones, about 86% of them appearing once. The sequencing sample was made of PBMCs. All receptors come from a man aged 25 to 40 with a blood cancer, CMV-positive, and with a related stem cell donor. The CDR3 runs from the conserved cysteine through the conserved F or W. Each record gives: D gene, J gene, V gene, clone size, CDR3 DNA, CDR3 protein. A D gene is named only where the DNA matches it firmly. The size of a clone is reported for some rows only, either as once, few or many, or as a class for expanded clones.

TRBD1 | TRBJ1-3 | TRBV2 | - | TGTGCCAGCCAGGGGGGATCTGGAAACACCATATATTTT | CASQGGSGNTIYF
- | TRBJ2-6 | TRBV2 | - | TGTGCCAGCAGCTTGACAGGTAGCTCTGGGGCCAACGTCCTGACTTTC | CASSLTGSSGANVLTF
- | TRBJ2-5 | TRBV11-3 | - | TGTGCCAGCAGCTTAGAGGCGGCGGCGCAAGAGACCCAGTACTTC | CASSLEAAAQETQYF
TRBD1 | TRBJ2-6 | TRBV11-2 | - | TGTGCCAGCAGCCGCGGGACAGGGTCTGGGGCCAACGTCCTGACTTTC | CASSRGTGSGANVLTF
- | TRBJ2-2 | TRBV7-3 | - | TGTGCCAGCCGCAGGACGGGATGGGCCGGGGAGCTGTTTTTT | CASRRTGWAGELFF
- | TRBJ2-1 | TRBV11-1 | few | TGTGCCAGCAGCCACTACAATGAGCAGTTCTTC | CASSHYNEQFF
- | TRBJ1-1 | TRBV29-1 | - | TGCAGCGTTGGCAGGGGCATGAACACTGAAGCTTTCTTT | CSVGRGMNTEAFF
- | TRBJ2-1 | TRBV25-1 | - | TGTGCCAGCACTCCTAGCGAGAGGAATTACGATGAGCAGTTCTTC | CASTPSERNYDEQFF
- | TRBJ1-2 | TRBV7-3 | - | TGTGCCAGCAGCCCGGGAGCTAGGGTCTATGGCTACACCTTC | CASSPGARVYGYTF
- | TRBJ2-7 | TRBV19 | - | TGTGCCAGTAGTATAGGAAGTAGCTACGAGCAGTACTTC | CASSIGSSYEQYF
- | TRBJ2-1 | TRBV7-2 | - | TGTGCCAGCGGGGGCCCGGTTCGGGAGCAGTTCTTC | CASGGPVREQFF
- | TRBJ1-3 | TRBV7-3 | - | TGTGCGGAGCAGGGGCGGTACGGAAACACCATATATTTT | CAEQGRYGNTIYF
TRBD1 | TRBJ1-4 | TRBV2 | - | TGTGCCAGCAGGAAGGACAGGGGAGAAAAACTGTTTTTT | CASRKDRGEKLFF
- | TRBJ2-1 | TRBV30 | - | TGTGCCTGGAGTCGACAGGCGGCCTACAATGAGCAGTTCTTC | CAWSRQAAYNEQFF